The sequence of this TCR beta chain was determined in a study of blood T cell repertoires in COVID-19. Study context: The cDNA or gDNA used as material had been derived from T cells, B-cell-depleted T cells, or PBMCs.

Germline CDR1 LGHDT, CDR2 YNNKEL (reference sequence). This CDR3 has 11 residues. V gave up 8 bases and J gave up 8 bases; unmatched junction bases: 1. TCRdb keeps only in-frame clones here, not all; method: immunoSEQ multiplex PCR. Of 130,000 to 150,000 clones listed, 87% are singletons. V and J are TRBV3-1 (or the pseudogene TRBV3-2) and TRBJ1-2; 11 bases line up with TRBD1. The TCR comes from a man aged 50 to 59 who had recovered from COVID-19. Material: peripheral blood. CDR3 sequence reads: CASGQGAGYTF. The CDR3, as DNA: TGTGCCAGCGGACAGGGGGCGGGCTACACCTTC.